The 26 T cell receptor beta chains below come from one sample, sequenced in a study of blood T cell repertoires in COVID-19. Produced via immunoSEQ multiplex PCR; TCRdb's table is partial and in-frame only. Counted here are 65,000 to 85,000 clones, approximately 88% occurring once; the ten biggest clones make up roughly 2.3%. The sample taken for sequencing was peripheral blood. These receptors all stem from a human donor in a cohort sampled during active COVID-19.

The genes are TRBV7-2 and TRBJ1-2; possibly TRBD1 for D (6 bases). This CDR3 contains 15 residues. CDR1 and CDR2 (germline): SGHTA, FQGNSA. Trimming took off 6 bases at V and 10 bases at J, with 24 bases between the two ends. CDR3 nucleotides: TGTGCCAGCAGTCGTGTCGCGGGGGCTATGGCTGACTACACCTTC. It encodes CASSRVAGAMADYTF. The full variable domain, its missing parts supplied by reference TRBV7-2 and TRBJ1-2, is GAGVSQSPSNKVTEKGKDVELRCDPISGHTALYWYRQSLGQGLEFLIYFQGNSAPDKSGLPSDRFSAERTGGSVSTLTIQRTQQEDSAVYLCASSRVAGAMADYTFGSGTRLTVV.

The chain uses TRBV6-5 and TRBJ1-2; D not resolved. Trimming stripped 0 bases from V and 3 bases from J, with 5 bases between. The CDR3 is made up of 13 amino acids. CDR1 is MNHEY, CDR2 SVGAGI, per germline. CDR3: CASSYSAYYGYTF. As DNA, the CDR3 is TGTGCCAGCAGTTACTCGGCATACTATGGCTACACCTTC.

V and J are TRBV28 and TRBJ2-7, with TRBD1 matching 9 bases. The CDR3 has 15 amino acids. V dropped 7 bases and J dropped 3; count of bases not matched to a gene: 10. Germline CDR1 reads MDHEN; CDR2 reads SYDVKM. Here the CDR3 DNA reads TGTGCCAGCAACCCGACAGGGGGAGGAAGCTACGAGCAGTACTTC. It translates to CASNPTGGGSYEQYF.

CDR3 bases: TGTGCCAGCAGCGAGACGGTGGGGTTGGGACACTCTGGGGCCAACGTCCTGACTTTC. It codes for CASSETVGLGHSGANVLTF. This chain connects TRBV9 to TRBJ2-6, with a possible D match to TRBD1 (6 bases). V was pared by 3 bases and J by 0 bases, with 19 bases between. The germline V gene has CDR1 SGDLS and CDR2 YYNGEE. The CDR3 extends over 19 amino acids. The entire variable domain, with the rest obtained from reference TRBV9 and TRBJ2-6, is as follows: DSGVTQTPKHLITATGQRVTLRCSPRSGDLSVYWYQQSLDQGLQFLIQYYNGEERAKGNILERFSAQQFPDLHSELNLSSLELGDSALYFCASSETVGLGHSGANVLTFGAGSRLTVL.

The rearrangement uses TRBV2 and TRBJ2-4; 9 bases fit TRBD1. Unmatched junction bases numbered 11, after V lost 9 bases and J lost 8 bases. Germline V lookup: CDR1 SNHLY, CDR2 FYNNEI. This CDR3 has 14 residues. CDR3 in amino acids: CASRQGDYVDIQYF. DNA for the CDR3: TGTGCCAGTAGACAGGGGGATTATGTGGACATTCAGTACTTC.

The chain employs TRBV9 and TRBJ1-2; D might be TRBD1 (6 bases). The CDR3 length is 13 residues. The V end was cut by 3 bases, the J end by 4 bases, with 10 bases between. The germline CDR1 and CDR2 sequences are SGDLS and YYNGEE. The CDR3 sequence is CASSGGQSYGYTF. The CDR3 nucleotides are TGTGCCAGCAGCGGCGGACAGAGCTATGGCTACACCTTC. The full variable domain, in which reference TRBV9 and TRBJ1-2 provide the parts outside the CDR3, is DSGVTQTPKHLITATGQRVTLRCSPRSGDLSVYWYQQSLDQGLQFLIQYYNGEERAKGNILERFSAQQFPDLHSELNLSSLELGDSALYFCASSGGQSYGYTFGSGTRLTVV.

There are a few counts of this clone. The chain recombines TRBV14 with TRBJ1-6, with D uncertain. The V end was cut by 1 base, the J end by 6 bases, with 4 bases between. CDR1 and CDR2 (germline): SGHDN, FVKESK. The CDR3 has 13 residues. CDR3 sequence reads: CASSQAVNSPLHF. CDR3 in DNA: TGTGCCAGCAGCCAAGCCGTTAATTCACCCCTCCACTTT.

The chain links TRBV11-2 to TRBJ2-3; 8 bases map to TRBD2. CDR1 and CDR2 (germline): SGHAT, FQNNGV. The CDR3 is 17 amino acids. Unmatched junction bases numbered 6, after V lost 0 bases and J lost 1 base. CDR3 nucleotide sequence: TGTGCCAGCAGCTTAGAGGCTAGCGGGCTGGGCACAGATACGCAGTATTTT. Amino acids: CASSLEASGLGTDTQYF.

This clone was observed once. This chain connects TRBV3-1 (or the pseudogene TRBV3-2) to TRBJ1-4, with D maybe TRBD1 (5 bases). The CDR3 is 15 residues long. Trimming cost V 4 bases and J 8 bases, with 17 bases left between them. CDR1 and CDR2 from the germline V gene are LGHDT and YNNKEL (reference sequence). The chain's CDR3 is CASSPYLRVGEKLFF. In nucleotides, the CDR3 is TGTGCCAGCAGCCCTTACCTCAGGGTAGGGGAAAAACTGTTTTTT.

The V gene is TRBV5-6, the J gene TRBJ1-2, with 9 bases lining up with TRBD1. CDR3 length equals 16 residues. After removal of 4 bases from V and 6 bases from J, the junction contained 13 bases not matched to a gene. CDR1 SGHDT and CDR2 YYEEEE come from the germline V gene. The CDR3 region is CASSTLSGTGRNGYTF. The DNA of the CDR3 is TGTGCCAGCAGCACCCTTTCCGGGACAGGGCGTAATGGCTACACCTTC.

The J gene is TRBJ2-1, the V gene TRBV5-1; 7 nucleotides align to TRBD1. The V gene's germline CDR1 is SGHRS and CDR2 YFSETQ. The CDR3 is 16 amino acids. The junction had 11 bases not matched to a gene; V was cut back by 5 bases and J by 3 bases. CDR3 coding DNA: TGCGCCAGCAGTCGACAGACCGGGACAGTCTACAATGAGCAGTTCTTC. This codes for CASSRQTGTVYNEQFF.

The V call is TRBV7-2, the J call TRBJ2-4; 12 nucleotides match TRBD2. This CDR3 region has 14 residues. Unmatched junction bases numbered 3, after V lost 5 bases and J lost 7 bases. Germline CDR1 SGHTA, CDR2 FQGNSA. This CDR3 is CASSPSGRGNIQYF. The CDR3 DNA is TGTGCCAGCAGCCCTAGCGGGAGGGGTAACATTCAGTACTTC.

CDR3 protein: CASSEGTDTDTQYF. The CDR3 DNA reads as TGTGCCAGCAGTGAGGGGACAGACACAGATACGCAGTATTTT. The chain uses TRBV6-4 and TRBJ2-3; TRBD1 agrees at 7 bases. J gave up 2 bases and V 3 bases, and 2 bases lay outside the gene matches. Germline lookup yields CDR1 MRHNA and CDR2 SNTAGT. This CDR3 comprises 14 residues.

The chain has TRBV7-3 and TRBJ2-2, with D unresolved. CDR3 length: 14 residues. The germline V and J ends were trimmed by 4 bases and 8 bases, with 14 bases remaining between them. Germline CDR1 reads SGHTA; CDR2 reads FQGTGA. Here the CDR3 reads CASSSIPRLGELFF. The CDR3 nucleotides are TGTGCCAGCAGCTCAATCCCTCGGTTAGGGGAGCTGTTTTTT.

The table lists this clone with a count of one. The rearrangement joins TRBV10-3 to TRBJ2-7; 7 bases agree with TRBD1. The CDR3 sequence is 13 residues long. Germline CDR1 ENHRY, CDR2 SYGVKD. Germline trimming cut 6 bases from V and 5 bases from J; bases unmatched to any gene: 7. CDR3 loop: CAIRKQGSDEQYF. The CDR3 nucleotides are TGTGCCATCAGAAAACAGGGGTCGGACGAGCAGTACTTC.

The V and J genes are TRBV10-1 and TRBJ2-1; TRBD2 is a possible D gene (6 bases). V lost 5 bases and J lost 9, with 14 bases in between. The CDR3 sequence is 13 residues long. Germline values: CDR1 WNHNN, CDR2 SYGVQD (reference sequence). CDR3: CASSRLGWSEQFF. CDR3 sequence (DNA): TGCGCCAGCAGTCGACTAGGTTGGAGTGAGCAGTTCTTC.

The V and J genes are TRBV18 and TRBJ1-5; 7 bases line up with TRBD1. The CDR3 runs 13 residues. The J segment lost 6 bases and the V segment lost 3 bases, leaving 2 bases of the junction unmatched. CDR1 KGHSH and CDR2 LQKENI come from the germline V gene. This CDR3 is CASSPDRSQPQHF. The CDR3 bases are TGTGCCAGCTCACCGGACAGGTCTCAGCCCCAGCATTTT.

This sequence joins TRBV2 and TRBJ1-4; D is undetermined. Per germline, CDR1 SNHLY and CDR2 FYNNEI. The V gene lost 8 bases and the J gene lost 8 bases, with 9 bases spanning the gap. CDR3 length equals 11 residues. CDR3 protein: CASSEGEKLFF. In DNA form, the CDR3 reads TGTGCCAGCTCCGAGGGAGAAAAACTGTTTTTT. The whole variable domain, filled in from reference TRBV2 and TRBJ1-4, reads EPEVTQTPSHQVTQMGQEVILRCVPISNHLYFYWYRQILGQKVEFLVSFYNNEISEKSEIFDDQFSVERPDGSNFTLKIRSTKLEDSAMYFCASSEGEKLFFGSGTQLSVL.

V usage is TRBV12-3 or TRBV12-4 and J usage is TRBJ1-1; D is undetermined. The CDR3 length is 12 residues. V gave up 1 base and J gave up 6 bases, with 6 bases separating them. The DNA of the CDR3 is TGTGCCAGCAGTTTAGTGGGCCCTGAAGCTTTCTTT. Protein product: CASSLVGPEAFF.

The chain employs TRBV4-3 and TRBJ1-4, with 7 bases identical to TRBD1. The germline CDR1 and CDR2 sequences are LGHNA and YSLEER. Germline trimming cut 2 bases from V and 2 bases from J; bases unmatched to any gene: 2. CDR3 length equals 15 residues. This chain's CDR3 is CASSQLTGTNEKLFF. CDR3 sequence (DNA): TGCGCCAGCAGCCAATTGACAGGGACTAATGAAAAACTGTTTTTT.

The chain recombines TRBV6-5 with TRBJ1-1; D possibly corresponds to TRBD1 (5 bases). This CDR3 has 14 residues. V lost 4 bases, J lost 3 bases, and 12 bases lay in between. Germline CDR1 and CDR2: MNHEY and SVGAGI. CDR3 in amino acids: CASSSWTPDTEAFF. In DNA, the CDR3 is TGTGCCAGCAGTTCCTGGACACCGGACACTGAAGCTTTCTTT.

This chain joins TRBV19 and TRBJ1-6; D uncertain. This CDR3 spans 16 amino acids. Germline V lookup: CDR1 LNHDA, CDR2 SQIVND (reference sequence). The V and J ends lost 3 bases and 0 bases respectively, with 9 bases between them. CDR3 nucleotide sequence: TGTGCCAGTAGTATTTCGGAGAGCTCCTATAATTCACCCCTCCACTTT. Translated, it gives CASSISESSYNSPLHF.

V is TRBV30 and J is TRBJ1-2; possibly TRBD1 for D (6 bases). This CDR3 is 14 amino acids long. From germline, CDR1 is GTSNPN and CDR2 SVGIG (reference sequence). V was pared by 1 base and J by 3 bases, with 12 bases between. CDR3 nucleotide sequence: TGTGCCTGGAGTGCGGGGGGGCAGGACTATGGCTACACCTTC. Protein: CAWSAGGQDYGYTF.

The rearrangement links TRBV5-1 to TRBJ2-5; the match to TRBD1 covers 9 bases. The CDR3 has 15 amino acids. V trimming: 3 bases; J trimming: 1 base; junction bases outside the gene matches: 4. Germline CDR1 SGHRS, CDR2 YFSETQ. The DNA of the CDR3 is TGCGCCAGCAGCTCGGACAGGGGACTCCAAGAGACCCAGTACTTC. Its protein product is CASSSDRGLQETQYF. Full variable domain (rest looked up from reference TRBV5-1 and TRBJ2-5): KAGVTQTPRYLIKTRGQQVTLSCSPISGHRSVSWYQQTPGQGLQFLFEYFSETQRNKGNFPGRFSGRQFSNSRSEMNVSTLELGDSALYLCASSSDRGLQETQYFGPGTRLLVL.

A few counts support this clone. This chain links TRBV28 with TRBJ2-7; TRBD1 aligns across 9 bases. This CDR3 contains 16 residues. Germline V gene sequence: CDR1 MDHEN, CDR2 SYDVKM. V dropped 4 bases and J dropped 4; count of bases not matched to a gene: 11. The CDR3 bases are TGTGCCAGCAGTTCCCTCAGGGGACAGGGAGGTTACGAGCAGTACTTC. It yields the protein CASSSLRGQGGYEQYF. The complete variable domain, with remaining parts taken from reference TRBV28 and TRBJ2-7, reads DVKVTQSSRYLVKRTGEKVFLECVQDMDHENMFWYRQDPGLGLRLIYFSYDVKMKEKGDIPEGYSVSREKKERFSLILESASTNQTSMYLCASSSLRGQGGYEQYFGPGTRLTVT.

The rearrangement uses TRBV5-1 and TRBJ2-7; TRBD2 might be the D (6 bases). V lost 2 bases to trimming and J lost 3 bases, with 15 bases between them. Germline CDR1 and CDR2: SGHRS and YFSETQ. CDR3 length: 15 residues. The CDR3 loop is CASSLGASANYEQYF. The DNA of the CDR3 is TGCGCCAGCAGCTTAGGAGCTAGCGCAAACTACGAGCAGTACTTC.